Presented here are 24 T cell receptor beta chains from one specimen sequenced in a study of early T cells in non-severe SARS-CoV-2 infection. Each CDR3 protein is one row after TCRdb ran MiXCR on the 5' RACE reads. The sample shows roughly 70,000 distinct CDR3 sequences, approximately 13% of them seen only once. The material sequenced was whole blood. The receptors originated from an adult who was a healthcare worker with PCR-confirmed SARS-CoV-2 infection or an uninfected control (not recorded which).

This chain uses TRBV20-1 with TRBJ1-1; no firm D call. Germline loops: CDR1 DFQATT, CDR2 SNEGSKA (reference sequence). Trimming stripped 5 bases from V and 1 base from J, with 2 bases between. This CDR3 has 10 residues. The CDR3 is CSAGNTEAFF. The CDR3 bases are TGCAGTGCTGGGAACACTGAAGCTTTCTTT.

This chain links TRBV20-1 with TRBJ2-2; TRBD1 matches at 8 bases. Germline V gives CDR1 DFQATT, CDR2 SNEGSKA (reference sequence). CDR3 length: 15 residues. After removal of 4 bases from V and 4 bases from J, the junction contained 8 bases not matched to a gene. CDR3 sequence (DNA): TGCAGTGCTAAACCACCCACAGGGGGCACCGGGGAGCTGTTTTTT. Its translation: CSAKPPTGGTGELFF.

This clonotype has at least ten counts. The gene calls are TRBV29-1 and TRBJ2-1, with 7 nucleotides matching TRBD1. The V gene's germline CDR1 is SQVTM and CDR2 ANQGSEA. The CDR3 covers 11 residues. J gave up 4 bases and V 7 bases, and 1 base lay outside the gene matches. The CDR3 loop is CSAQGYNEQFF. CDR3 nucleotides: TGCAGCGCACAGGGGTACAATGAGCAGTTCTTC.

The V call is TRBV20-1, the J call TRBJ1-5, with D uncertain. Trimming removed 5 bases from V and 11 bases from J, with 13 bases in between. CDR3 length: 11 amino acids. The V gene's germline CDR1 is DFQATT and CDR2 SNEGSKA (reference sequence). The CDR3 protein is CSAGGGTTQHF. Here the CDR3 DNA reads TGCAGTGCTGGAGGCGGTACTACCCAGCATTTT.

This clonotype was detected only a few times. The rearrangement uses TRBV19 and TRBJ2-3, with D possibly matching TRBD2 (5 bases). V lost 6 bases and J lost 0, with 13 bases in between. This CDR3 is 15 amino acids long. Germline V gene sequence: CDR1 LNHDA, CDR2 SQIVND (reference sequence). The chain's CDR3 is CASRTRAHSTDTQYF. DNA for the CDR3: TGTGCCAGTAGGACGAGGGCCCATAGCACAGATACGCAGTATTTT. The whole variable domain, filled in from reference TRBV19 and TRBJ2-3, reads DGGITQSPKYLFRKEGQNVTLSCEQNLNHDAMYWYRQDPGQGLRLIYYSQIVNDFQKGDIAEGYSVSREKKESFPLTVTSAQKNPTAFYLCASRTRAHSTDTQYFGPGTRLTVL.

The CDR3 DNA reads as TGTGCCAGCCAAGGGGAAAGAACGGGCGCCAATGAGCAGTTCTTC. Amino acid sequence: CASQGERTGANEQFF. This chain connects TRBV6-2 or TRBV6-3 to TRBJ2-1, with D perhaps TRBD1 (5 bases). The CDR3 has 15 residues. In germline, CDR1 is MNHEY, CDR2 SVGEGT. The germline V and J ends were trimmed by 8 bases and 6 bases, with 20 bases remaining between them.

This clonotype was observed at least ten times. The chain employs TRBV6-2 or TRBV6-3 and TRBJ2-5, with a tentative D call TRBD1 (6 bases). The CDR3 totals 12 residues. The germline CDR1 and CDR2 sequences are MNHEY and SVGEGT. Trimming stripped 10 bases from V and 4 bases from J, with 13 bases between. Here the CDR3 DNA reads TGTGCCACCCGAGGGGGTGTAGAGACCCAGTACTTC. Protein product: CATRGGVETQYF.

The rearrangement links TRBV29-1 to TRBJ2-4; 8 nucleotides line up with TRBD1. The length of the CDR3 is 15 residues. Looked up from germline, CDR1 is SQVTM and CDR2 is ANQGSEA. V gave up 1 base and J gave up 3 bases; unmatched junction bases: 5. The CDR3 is CSVEAGGIGKNIQYF. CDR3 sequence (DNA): TGCAGCGTTGAAGCAGGGGGCATAGGCAAAAACATTCAGTACTTC.

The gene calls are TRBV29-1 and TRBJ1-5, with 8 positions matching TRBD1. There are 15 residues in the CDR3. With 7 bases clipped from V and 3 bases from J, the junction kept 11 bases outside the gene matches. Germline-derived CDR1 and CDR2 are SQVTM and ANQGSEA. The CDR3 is CSATAGQGNNQPQHF. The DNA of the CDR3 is TGCAGCGCAACAGCCGGACAGGGCAACAATCAGCCCCAGCATTTT.

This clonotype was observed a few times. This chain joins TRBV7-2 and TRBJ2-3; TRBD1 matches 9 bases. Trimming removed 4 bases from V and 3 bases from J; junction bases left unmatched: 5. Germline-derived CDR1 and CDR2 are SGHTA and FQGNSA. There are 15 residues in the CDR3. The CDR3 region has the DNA TGTGCCAGCAGCTCCGACAGGGGGAAAACAGATACGCAGTATTTT. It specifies CASSSDRGKTDTQYF.

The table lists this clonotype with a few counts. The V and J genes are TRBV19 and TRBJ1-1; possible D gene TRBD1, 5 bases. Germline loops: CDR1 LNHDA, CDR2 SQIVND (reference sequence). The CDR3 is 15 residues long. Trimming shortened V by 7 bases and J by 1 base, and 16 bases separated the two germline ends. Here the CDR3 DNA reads TGTGCCAGTATAGTACGGGGGACGGGGAACACTGAAGCTTTCTTT. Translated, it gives CASIVRGTGNTEAFF.

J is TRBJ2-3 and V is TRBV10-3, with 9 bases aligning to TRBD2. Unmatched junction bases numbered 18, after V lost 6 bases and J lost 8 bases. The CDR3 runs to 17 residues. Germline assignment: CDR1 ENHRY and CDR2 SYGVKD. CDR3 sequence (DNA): TGTGCCATCAGGGCCCCCTTGACTAGCGGTTTAGGGGGTACGCAGTATTTT. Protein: CAIRAPLTSGLGGTQYF.

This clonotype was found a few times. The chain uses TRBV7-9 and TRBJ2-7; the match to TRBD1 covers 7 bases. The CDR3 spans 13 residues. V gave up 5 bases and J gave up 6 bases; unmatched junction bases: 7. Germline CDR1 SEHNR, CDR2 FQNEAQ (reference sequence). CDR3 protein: CASSPDRAVEQYF. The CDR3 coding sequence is TGTGCCAGCAGCCCTGACAGGGCGGTCGAGCAGTACTTC. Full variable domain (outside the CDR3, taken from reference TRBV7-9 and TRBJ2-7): DTGVSQNPRHKITKRGQNVTFRCDPISEHNRLYWYRQTLGQGPEFLTYFQNEAQLEKSRLLSDRFSAERPKGSFSTLEIQRTEQGDSAMYLCASSPDRAVEQYFGPGTRLTVT.

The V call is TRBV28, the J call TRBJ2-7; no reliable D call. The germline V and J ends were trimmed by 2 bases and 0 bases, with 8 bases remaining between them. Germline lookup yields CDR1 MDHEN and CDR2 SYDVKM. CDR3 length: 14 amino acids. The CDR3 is CASSLRRLSYEQYF. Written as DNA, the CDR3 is TGTGCCAGCAGTTTACGGCGCCTCTCCTACGAGCAGTACTTC.

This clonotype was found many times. This chain's CDR3 is CASTGTDGTYEQYF. As DNA, the CDR3 is TGTGCCAGCACCGGGACAGACGGAACCTACGAGCAGTACTTC. The chain carries TRBV28 and TRBJ2-7; 7 nucleotides match TRBD1. V lost 7 bases to trimming and J lost 2 bases; unmatched junction nucleotides: 8. Germline-derived CDR1 and CDR2 are MDHEN and SYDVKM. The CDR3 has 14 residues.

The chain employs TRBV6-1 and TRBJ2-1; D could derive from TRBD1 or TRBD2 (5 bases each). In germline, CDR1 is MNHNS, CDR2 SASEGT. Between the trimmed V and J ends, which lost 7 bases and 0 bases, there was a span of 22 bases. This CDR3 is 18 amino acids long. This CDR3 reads CASTKPRDLRISYNEQFF. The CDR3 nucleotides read TGTGCCAGCACTAAACCCCGGGACCTTAGGATCTCCTACAATGAGCAGTTCTTC.

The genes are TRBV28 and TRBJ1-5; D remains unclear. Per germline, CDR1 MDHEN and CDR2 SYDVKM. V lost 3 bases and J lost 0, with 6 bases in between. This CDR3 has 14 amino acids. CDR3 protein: CASSFRYSNQPQHF. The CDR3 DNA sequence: TGTGCCAGCAGTTTCCGGTATAGCAATCAGCCCCAGCATTTT.

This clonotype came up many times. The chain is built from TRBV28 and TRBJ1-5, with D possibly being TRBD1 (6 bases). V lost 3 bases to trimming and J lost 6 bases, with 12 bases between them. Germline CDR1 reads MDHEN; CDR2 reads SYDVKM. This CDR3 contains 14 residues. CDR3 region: CASSFEGGPQPQHF. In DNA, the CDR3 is TGTGCCAGCAGTTTTGAGGGGGGCCCTCAGCCCCAGCATTTT.

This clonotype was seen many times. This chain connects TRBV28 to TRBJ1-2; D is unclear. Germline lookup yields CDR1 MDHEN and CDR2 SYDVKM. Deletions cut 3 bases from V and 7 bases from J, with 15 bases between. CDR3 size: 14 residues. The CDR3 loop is CASSFGPAGSGYTF. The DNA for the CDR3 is TGTGCCAGCAGTTTCGGGCCAGCTGGGAGTGGCTACACCTTC.

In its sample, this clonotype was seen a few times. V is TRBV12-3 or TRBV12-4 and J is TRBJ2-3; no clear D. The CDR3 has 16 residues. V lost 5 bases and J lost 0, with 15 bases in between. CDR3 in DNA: TGTGCCAGCAGTCCCCGCTCCGGCAGCAGCACAGATACGCAGTATTTT. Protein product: CASSPRSGSSTDTQYF.

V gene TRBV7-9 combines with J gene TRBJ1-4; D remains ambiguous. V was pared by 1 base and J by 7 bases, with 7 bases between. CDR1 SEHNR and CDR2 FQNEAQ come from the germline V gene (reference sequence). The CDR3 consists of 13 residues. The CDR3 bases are TGTGCCAGCAGCTTAGGATGGGGTGAAAAACTGTTTTTT. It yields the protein CASSLGWGEKLFF.

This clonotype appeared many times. DNA for the CDR3: TGTGCCAGCAGCTTACGCCCAGGGGATACCTATGGCTACACCTTC. As protein: CASSLRPGDTYGYTF. This sequence joins TRBV7-3 and TRBJ1-2, with D perhaps matching TRBD1 (6 bases). V lost 2 bases and J 4 bases, leaving 14 bases between the germline ends. The CDR3 extends over 15 amino acids. Germline V gene data show CDR1 as SGHTA and CDR2 as FQGTGA.

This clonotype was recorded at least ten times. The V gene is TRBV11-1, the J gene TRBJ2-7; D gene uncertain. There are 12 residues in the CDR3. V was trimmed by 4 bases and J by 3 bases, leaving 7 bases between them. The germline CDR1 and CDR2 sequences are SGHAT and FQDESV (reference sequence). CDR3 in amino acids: CASSSNDYEQYF. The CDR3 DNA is TGTGCCAGCAGCTCTAACGACTACGAGCAGTACTTC. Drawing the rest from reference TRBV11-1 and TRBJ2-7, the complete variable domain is EAEVAQSPRYKITEKSQAVAFWCDPISGHATLYWYRQILGQGPELLVQFQDESVVDDSQLPKDRFSAERLKGVDSTLKIQPAELGDSAMYLCASSSNDYEQYFGPGTRLTVT.

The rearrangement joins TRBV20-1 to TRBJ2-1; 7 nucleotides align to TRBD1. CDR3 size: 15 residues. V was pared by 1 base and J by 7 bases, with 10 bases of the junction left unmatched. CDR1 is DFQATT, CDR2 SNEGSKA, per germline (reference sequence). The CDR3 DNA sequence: TGCAGTGCTAGAGCCGTTAACAGGGGTTATAATGAGCAGTTCTTC. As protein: CSARAVNRGYNEQFF.